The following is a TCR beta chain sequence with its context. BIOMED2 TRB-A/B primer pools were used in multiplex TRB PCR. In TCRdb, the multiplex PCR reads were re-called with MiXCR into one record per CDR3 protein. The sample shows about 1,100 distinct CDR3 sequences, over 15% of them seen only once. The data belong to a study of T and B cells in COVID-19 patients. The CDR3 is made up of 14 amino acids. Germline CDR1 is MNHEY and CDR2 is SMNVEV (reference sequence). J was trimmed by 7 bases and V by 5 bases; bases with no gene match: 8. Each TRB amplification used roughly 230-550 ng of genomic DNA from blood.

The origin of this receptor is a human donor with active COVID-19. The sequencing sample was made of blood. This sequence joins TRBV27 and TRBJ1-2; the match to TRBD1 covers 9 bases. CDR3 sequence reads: CASSTKGQGGGYTF. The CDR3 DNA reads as TGTGCCAGCAGTACTAAGGGACAGGGCGGTGGCTACACCTTC.